The sequence of this T cell receptor (beta chain) was determined in a study of response to subunit inactivated influenza vaccine. Study observations and caveats: Every seasonal influenza vaccination brings in few new T cells, the authors suggested.

This CDR3 is 17 amino acids long. J lost 1 base, V lost 3 bases, and 8 bases had no gene match. About this clonotype itself: Its matching antigen is unknown.

From the RT-PCR reads, TCRdb called clonotypes with MiXCR, one entry per CDR3 protein. Among 700,000 to 900,000 distinct CDR3 sequences listed, 21% were seen once. This sequence was found in a man in his fifties who received an inactivated influenza vaccine. The sample was PBMCs from blood, taken about 5 days after vaccination. The genes are TRBV12-3 or TRBV12-4 and TRBJ2-7; 11 nucleotides match TRBD2. CDR3 sequence (DNA): TGTGCCAGCAGTTTTTCCCCACTAGCGGGAGCATCCTACGAGCAGTACTTC. Translating gives CASSFSPLAGASYEQYF.